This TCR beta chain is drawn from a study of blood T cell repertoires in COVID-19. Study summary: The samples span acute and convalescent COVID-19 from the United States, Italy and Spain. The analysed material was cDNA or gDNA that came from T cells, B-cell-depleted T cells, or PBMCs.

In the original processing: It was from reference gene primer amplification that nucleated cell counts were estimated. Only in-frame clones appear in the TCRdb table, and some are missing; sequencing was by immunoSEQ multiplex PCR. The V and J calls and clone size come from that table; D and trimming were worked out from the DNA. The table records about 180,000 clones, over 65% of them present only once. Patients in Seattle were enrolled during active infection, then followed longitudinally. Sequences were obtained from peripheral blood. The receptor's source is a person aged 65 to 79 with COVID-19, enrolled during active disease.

The CDR3 DNA reads as TGTGCCAGCAGCTTGGAATCTAGTAGGACCGGGGAGCTGTTTTTT. Amino acids: CASSLESSRTGELFF. The rearrangement joins TRBV5-5 to TRBJ2-2; D is uncertain. Germline loops: CDR1 SGHKS, CDR2 YYEKEE (reference sequence). V was pared by 0 bases and J by 5 bases, with 11 bases between. CDR3 length: 15 residues.